The 9 T cell receptor beta chains in this list originate from one sample, sequenced in a study of shared clonotypes between healthy human individuals. Clones were sequenced by immunoSEQ multiplex PCR, and TCRdb holds only the in-frame ones, with some missing. The data contain about 2.1 million clones, around 95% of them singletons. Terminally differentiated effector memory CD45RA+ cells were left out of the naive CD8 fraction, which was CD45RO-negative and positively selected for CCR7. Sequencing used naive CD8+ T cells from PBMCs. The receptors shown here come from a man younger than 35 in good health. Some clones in this sample may be carry-over from other donors' samples.

The chain joins TRBV19 to TRBJ2-2; 9 positions match TRBD1. The CDR3 has 16 residues. The V and J ends lost 6 bases and 2 bases, in that order; junction bases with no gene match: 7. Germline V gene sequence: CDR1 LNHDA, CDR2 SQIVND (reference sequence). The CDR3 nucleotides are TGTGCCAGTAGCCCGGACAGGGGTAGTAACACCGGGGAGCTGTTTTTT. As protein: CASSPDRGSNTGELFF.

This chain connects TRBV9 to TRBJ1-2; no firm D call. V lost 1 base, J lost 0 bases, and 7 bases lay in between. Germline CDR1 reads SGDLS; CDR2 reads YYNGEE. CDR3 length: 14 amino acids. This chain's CDR3 is CASSVSNSNYGYTF. The CDR3 DNA reads as TGTGCCAGCAGCGTATCAAACTCTAACTATGGCTACACCTTC.

This clone was seen only once. The chain has TRBV7-2 and TRBJ2-7; TRBD1 matches 7 bases. This CDR3 is built from 14 residues. The V and J ends lost 3 bases and 6 bases, in that order; junction bases with no gene match: 8. Germline loops: CDR1 SGHTA, CDR2 FQGNSA. The CDR3: CASSFHRGPSEQYF. The CDR3 region has the DNA TGTGCCAGCAGCTTCCACAGGGGTCCGTCCGAGCAGTACTTC.

The chain employs TRBV6-6 and TRBJ2-3; D gene uncertain. The CDR3 is 16 residues long. Germline V lookup: CDR1 MNHNY, CDR2 SVGAGI (reference sequence). V was pared by 0 bases and J by 6 bases, with 16 bases between. The CDR3 is CASSYSIGSPRDTQYF. In DNA form, the CDR3 reads TGTGCCAGCAGTTACTCGATCGGTAGTCCTCGGGATACGCAGTATTTT.

Written as DNA, the CDR3 is TGTGCCAGCCCCACAGGGGGGCCGGTAGATGAGCAGTTCTTC. Its protein product is CASPTGGPVDEQFF. This rearrangement joins TRBV7-9 to TRBJ2-1, with 8 bases aligning to TRBD1. The CDR3 length is 14 residues. The V gene's germline CDR1 is SEHNR and CDR2 FQNEAQ (reference sequence). With V trimmed by 8 bases and J by 8 bases, 11 bases remained unmatched.

The CDR3 coding sequence is TGTGCCAGCATTACCGACAGGGCGAGCTCCTACGAGCAGTACTTC. Amino acids: CASITDRASSYEQYF. The gene calls are TRBV2 and TRBJ2-7, with TRBD1 identical over 7 bases. Trimming at V came to 7 bases and at J to 0 bases, leaving 9 bases not matched to a gene. Germline lookup yields CDR1 SNHLY and CDR2 FYNNEI. CDR3 size: 15 residues.

The chain links TRBV11-2 to TRBJ2-5, with 15 bases fitting TRBD2. Germline CDR1 is SGHAT and CDR2 is FQNNGV. The junction had 4 bases not matched to a gene; V was cut back by 1 base and J by 10 bases. There are 15 residues in the CDR3. The CDR3 protein is CASSLGTSGRGDQYF. The DNA for the CDR3 is TGTGCCAGCAGCTTAGGGACTAGCGGGAGGGGGGACCAGTACTTC.

V usage is TRBV7-9 and J usage is TRBJ2-7; D is perhaps TRBD1 (6 bases). Germline V CDR1 and CDR2: SEHNR, FQNEAQ (reference sequence). This CDR3 comprises 16 residues. V gave up 2 bases and J gave up 4 bases, with 18 bases separating them. The CDR3 nucleotides are TGTGCCAGCAGCTTATTTCCCAGGACAGCTCCATACGAGCAGTACTTC. Translated: CASSLFPRTAPYEQYF.

Concerning this clone: No DNA is shown, since the ends of the CDR3 on it are uncertain; the CDR3 is the one TCRdb lists. The chain has TRBV27 and TRBJ2-1; the table's D call, TRBD2, has no DNA check behind it. CDR1 MNHEY and CDR2 SMNVEV come from the germline V gene (reference sequence). The CDR3 is 16 amino acids in total, end residues counted. CDR3 amino acids: CASSFLETASYNEQFF.